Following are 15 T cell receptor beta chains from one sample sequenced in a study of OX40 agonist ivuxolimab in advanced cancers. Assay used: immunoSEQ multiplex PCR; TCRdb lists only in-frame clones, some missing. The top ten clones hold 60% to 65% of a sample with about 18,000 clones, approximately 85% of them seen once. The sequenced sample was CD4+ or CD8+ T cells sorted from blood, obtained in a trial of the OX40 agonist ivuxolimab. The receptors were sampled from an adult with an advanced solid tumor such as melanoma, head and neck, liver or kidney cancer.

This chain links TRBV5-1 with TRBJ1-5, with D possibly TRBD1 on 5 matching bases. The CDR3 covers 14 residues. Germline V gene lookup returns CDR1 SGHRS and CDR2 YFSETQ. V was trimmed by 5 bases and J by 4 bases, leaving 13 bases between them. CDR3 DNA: TGCGCCAGCAGTCGTGACAGCATAAATCAGCCCCAGCATTTT. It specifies CASSRDSINQPQHF.

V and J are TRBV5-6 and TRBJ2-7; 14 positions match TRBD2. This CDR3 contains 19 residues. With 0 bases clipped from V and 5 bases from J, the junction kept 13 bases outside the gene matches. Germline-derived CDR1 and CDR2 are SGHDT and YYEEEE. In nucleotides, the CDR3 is TGTGCCAGCAGCTTGGGGAGCGGGACTAGCGGGGGACTTCAGAACGAGCAGTACTTC. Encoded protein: CASSLGSGTSGGLQNEQYF.

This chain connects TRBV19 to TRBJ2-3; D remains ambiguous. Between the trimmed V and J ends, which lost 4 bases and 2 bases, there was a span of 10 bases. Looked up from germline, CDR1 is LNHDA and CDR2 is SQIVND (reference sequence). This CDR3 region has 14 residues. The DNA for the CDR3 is TGTGCCAGTAGTAGCCTAGGTCTCACAGATACGCAGTATTTT. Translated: CASSSLGLTDTQYF.

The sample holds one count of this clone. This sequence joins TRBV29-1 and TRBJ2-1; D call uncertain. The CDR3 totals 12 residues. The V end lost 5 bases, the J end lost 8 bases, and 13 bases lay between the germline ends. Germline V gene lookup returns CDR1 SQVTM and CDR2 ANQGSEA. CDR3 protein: CSVPVIGHEQFF. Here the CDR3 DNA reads TGCAGCGTTCCGGTAATTGGCCATGAGCAGTTCTTC.

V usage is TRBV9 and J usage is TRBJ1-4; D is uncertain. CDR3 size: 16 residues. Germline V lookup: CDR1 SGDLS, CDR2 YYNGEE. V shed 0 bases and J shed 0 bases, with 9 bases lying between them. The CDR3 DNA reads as TGTGCCAGCAGCGTAGGGGCAATCGCAACTAATGAAAAACTGTTTTTT. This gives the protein CASSVGAIATNEKLFF.

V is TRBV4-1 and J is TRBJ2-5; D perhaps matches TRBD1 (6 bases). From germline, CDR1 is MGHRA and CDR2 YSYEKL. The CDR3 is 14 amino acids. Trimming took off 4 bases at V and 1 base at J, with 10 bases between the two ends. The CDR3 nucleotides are TGCGCCAGCAGCCTCCGGGACACCCAAGAGACCCAGTACTTC. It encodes CASSLRDTQETQYF.

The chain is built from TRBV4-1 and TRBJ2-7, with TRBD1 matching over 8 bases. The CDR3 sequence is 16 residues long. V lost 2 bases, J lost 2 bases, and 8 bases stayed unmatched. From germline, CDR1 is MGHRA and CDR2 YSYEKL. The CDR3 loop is CASSQPPTGDPYEQYF. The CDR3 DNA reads TGCGCCAGCAGCCAACCGCCGACAGGGGATCCCTACGAGCAGTACTTC.

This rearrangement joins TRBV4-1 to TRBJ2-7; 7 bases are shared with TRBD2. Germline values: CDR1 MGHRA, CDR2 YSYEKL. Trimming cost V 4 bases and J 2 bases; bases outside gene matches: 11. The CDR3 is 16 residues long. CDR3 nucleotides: TGCGCCAGCAGCCCCCGGGAAACTAGCGTGGCCTACGAGCAGTACTTC. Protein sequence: CASSPRETSVAYEQYF.

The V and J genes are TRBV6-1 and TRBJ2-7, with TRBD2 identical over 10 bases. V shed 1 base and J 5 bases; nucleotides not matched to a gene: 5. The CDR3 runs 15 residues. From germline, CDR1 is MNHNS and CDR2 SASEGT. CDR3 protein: CASSEVLAGFDEQYF. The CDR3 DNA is TGTGCCAGCAGTGAAGTACTAGCGGGATTTGACGAGCAGTACTTC.

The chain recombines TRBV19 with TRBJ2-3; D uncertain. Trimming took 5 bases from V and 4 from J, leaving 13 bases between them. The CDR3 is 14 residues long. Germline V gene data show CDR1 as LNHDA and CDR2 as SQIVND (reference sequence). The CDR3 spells CASSPRTSADTQYF. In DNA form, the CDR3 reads TGTGCCAGTAGTCCCCGGACGAGCGCAGATACGCAGTATTTT.

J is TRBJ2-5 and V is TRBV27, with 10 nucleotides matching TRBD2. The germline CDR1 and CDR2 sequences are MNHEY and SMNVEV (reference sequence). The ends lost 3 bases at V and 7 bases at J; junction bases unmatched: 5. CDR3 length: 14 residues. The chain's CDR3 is CASSFSGGRGTQYF. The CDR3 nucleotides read TGTGCCAGCAGTTTTAGCGGGGGGCGGGGGACCCAGTACTTC.

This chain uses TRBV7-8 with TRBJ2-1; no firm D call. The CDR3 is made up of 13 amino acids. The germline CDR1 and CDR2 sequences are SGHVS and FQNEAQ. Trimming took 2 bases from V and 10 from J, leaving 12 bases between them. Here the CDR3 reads CASSLIGRREQFF. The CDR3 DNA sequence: TGTGCCAGCAGCTTAATCGGAAGGCGCGAGCAGTTCTTC.

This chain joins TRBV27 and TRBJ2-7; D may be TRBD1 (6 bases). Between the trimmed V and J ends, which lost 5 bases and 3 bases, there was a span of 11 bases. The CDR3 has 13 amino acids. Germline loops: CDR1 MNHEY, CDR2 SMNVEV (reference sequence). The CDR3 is CASSLIQGYEQYF. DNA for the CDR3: TGTGCCAGCAGTCTTATACAGGGCTACGAGCAGTACTTC.

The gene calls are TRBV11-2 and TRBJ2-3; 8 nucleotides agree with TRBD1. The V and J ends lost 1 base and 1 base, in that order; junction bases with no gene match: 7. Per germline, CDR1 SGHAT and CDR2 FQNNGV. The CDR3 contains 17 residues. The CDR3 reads CASSLVQGDWGTDTQYF. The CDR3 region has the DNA TGTGCCAGCAGCTTAGTACAGGGGGATTGGGGCACAGATACGCAGTATTTT.

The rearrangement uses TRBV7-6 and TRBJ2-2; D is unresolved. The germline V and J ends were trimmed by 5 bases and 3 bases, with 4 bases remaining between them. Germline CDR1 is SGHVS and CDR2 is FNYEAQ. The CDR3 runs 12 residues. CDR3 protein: CASSGDTGELFF. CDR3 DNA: TGTGCCAGCAGCGGCGACACCGGGGAGCTGTTTTTT.